The 7 T cell receptor beta chains in this list originate from one sample, sequenced in a study of T cell repertoires in cytomegalovirus infection (dated by TCRdb to about 2019). For these TCRs, the target antigens are not known. Sequencing instrument: Illumina HiSeq 1500. The raw public data were reprocessed by TCRdb itself: fastp quality trimming at Q25, MiXCR clonotype calling, in-frame beta chains only. Rows are unified per CDR3 protein, each entry keeping the most common DNA and genes. The table for this sample lists roughly 60,000 distinct CDR3 sequences; about a third of them were counted only once. About 74% of the sample rests with the top ten. The sample comprised PBMCs, sequenced either directly or after in vitro stimulation (not recorded which). The receptors come from a human donor in good health (CMV status not recorded). Some clones in this sample may be carry-over from other donors' samples.

This clonotype was observed at least ten times. The chain recombines TRBV7-2 with TRBJ2-4; D is perhaps TRBD2 (5 bases). The CDR3 spans 14 residues. V was clipped by 5 bases and J by 4 bases, with 12 bases between them. Germline V gene lookup returns CDR1 SGHTA and CDR2 FQGNSA. The CDR3 is CASSPHTGKNIQYF. The DNA of the CDR3 is TGTGCCAGCAGCCCTCACACGGGGAAAAACATTCAGTACTTC.

The chain is built from TRBV19 and TRBJ2-5; 15 bases agree with TRBD2. The CDR3 runs 18 residues. J gave up 4 bases and V 5 bases, and 11 bases lay outside the gene matches. Germline CDR1 and CDR2: LNHDA and SQIVND (reference sequence). CDR3 nucleotides: TGTGCCAGTAGTTCCCTGGCCGGGACTAGCGGGAGGTCAGAGACCCAGTACTTC. Encoded protein: CASSSLAGTSGRSETQYF.

This chain uses TRBV9 with TRBJ2-3, with D possibly matching TRBD2 (6 bases). V lost 7 bases, J lost 5 bases, and 11 bases lay in between. CDR3 length: 12 residues. Germline CDR1 is SGDLS and CDR2 is YYNGEE. In DNA, the CDR3 is TGTGCCAGCTCCGGGGGACGAGATACGCAGTATTTT. Translated: CASSGGRDTQYF.

The chain has TRBV6-5 and TRBJ2-7; D call uncertain. Germline CDR1 reads MNHEY; CDR2 reads SVGAGI. The CDR3 length is 15 residues. The V and J ends lost 2 bases and 6 bases respectively, with 17 bases between them. CDR3 region: CASSYPGGTAGEQYF. The CDR3 nucleotides are TGTGCCAGCAGTTACCCTGGCGGAACTGCTGGCGAGCAGTACTTC.

The gene calls are TRBV3-1 and TRBJ2-7; 11 bases line up with TRBD1. CDR3 size: 15 residues. Trimming removed 5 bases from V and 5 bases from J; junction bases left unmatched: 8. Looked up from germline, CDR1 is LGHDT and CDR2 is YNNKEL (reference sequence). In DNA, the CDR3 is TGTGCCAGCAGCGCCTGGGACAGGGGGTATCACGAGCAGTACTTC. Amino acid sequence: CASSAWDRGYHEQYF.

This clonotype was recorded many times. The chain recombines TRBV24-1 with TRBJ2-3; D is possibly TRBD2 (5 bases). Germline V CDR1 and CDR2: KGHDR, SFDVKD. V gave up 8 bases and J gave up 5 bases, with 7 bases separating them. The CDR3 length is 11 residues. CDR3 nucleotide sequence: TGTGCCACCACTGCGGGAGATACGCAGTATTTT. This encodes CATTAGDTQYF.

This clonotype was counted a single time. The chain has TRBV19 and TRBJ2-7; 10 bases match TRBD1. Trimming cost V 9 bases and J 2 bases; bases outside gene matches: 4. Germline V gives CDR1 LNHDA, CDR2 SQIVND (reference sequence). The CDR3 covers 13 residues. This chain's CDR3 is CASGTGVTYEQYF. CDR3 bases: TGTGCCAGCGGGACAGGGGTAACCTACGAGCAGTACTTC.